This TCR beta chain comes out of a study of T cell responses to AZD1222 COVID-19 vaccine. Study-level findings and limits: Only six AZD1222 recipients tested seropositive at baseline.

Deletions cut 5 bases from V and 7 bases from J, with 14 bases between. This CDR3 spans 13 amino acids. Germline values: CDR1 MNHEY, CDR2 SVGEGT. TCRdb keeps only in-frame clones here, not all; method: immunoSEQ multiplex PCR. Found here are some 160,000 clones, around 90% of them singletons; the top ten hold around 0.99%. This clone was seen a handful of times. As yet, its antigen is unknown. The material was peripheral blood, obtained 28 days after the second AZD1222 dose. This clonotype was obtained from an adult who received the AZD1222 COVID-19 vaccine. The chain joins TRBV6-2 or TRBV6-3 to TRBJ1-2; a weak D match, TRBD1 (5 bases). CDR3 DNA: TGTGCCAGCAGTCGGTCGGAGGGGCTTGGCTACACCTTC. Its translation is CASSRSEGLGYTF.